The 5 T cell receptor beta chains given below trace back to one sample, sequenced in a study of Graves' ophthalmopathy and Graves' hyperthyroidism. Amplification targeted the TCR beta CDR3 regions, with RNA transcripts as the source material. HTBI primers served in a first-round RT-PCR, which a second-round multiplex PCR followed. TCRdb processed the multiplex PCR reads anew with MiXCR; each CDR3 protein has one entry. The data hold hundreds of thousands of distinct CDR3 sequences, with over 40% observed a single time. Sample: peripheral blood. The receptors stem from an adult man with Graves' ophthalmopathy.

The V gene is TRBV4-3, the J gene TRBJ2-2; perhaps TRBD2 as D (6 bases). From germline, CDR1 is LGHNA and CDR2 YSLEER. The CDR3 totals 16 residues. Trimming removed 4 bases at V and 1 base at J, with 13 bases between. The CDR3 sequence is CASSPEGYGNTGELFF. The CDR3 DNA reads as TGCGCCAGCAGCCCGGAGGGCTATGGGAACACCGGGGAGCTGTTTTTT.

The J gene is TRBJ1-5, the V gene TRBV2; D not resolved. The CDR3 is 16 amino acids. Trimming shortened V by 3 bases and J by 5 bases, and 17 bases separated the two germline ends. From germline, CDR1 is SNHLY and CDR2 FYNNEI. The CDR3 nucleotides are TGTGCCAGCAGTGATCCGGAGTCCGTCGCGTATCAGCCCCAGCATTTT. The encoded protein is CASSDPESVAYQPQHF.

This clonotype was seen only a few times. J is TRBJ1-1 and V is TRBV27; D is possibly TRBD1 (6 bases). CDR3 length: 12 residues. V was cut by 5 bases and J by 10 bases, with 14 bases left in between. Germline assignment: CDR1 MNHEY and CDR2 SMNVEV (reference sequence). The CDR3: CASSPSGVRAFF. The CDR3 DNA reads TGTGCCAGCAGTCCGTCAGGGGTGAGAGCTTTCTTT.

In the case of this clonotype: A read error is possible here, since a much larger clone lies one base away. This sequence joins TRBV25-1 and TRBJ1-4; 11 bases are a match to TRBD1. This CDR3 spans 17 amino acids. Germline-derived CDR1 and CDR2 are MGHDK and SYGVNS. The CDR3 DNA reads as TGTGCCGGCAGTCCCGGGACAGGGGGTTTCACTAATGAAAAACTGTTTTTT. This sequence encodes CAGSPGTGGFTNEKLFF.

This clonotype was recorded only once. No conserved phenylalanine or tryptophan is present at the end of the CDR3, so a read error is the likely explanation. Because the CDR3's place on the DNA is in doubt, the DNA is left out and the CDR3 is given as listed by TCRdb. V is TRBV10-3 and J is TRBJ1-1; TRBD1, the table's D call, was not compared with the DNA. Per germline, CDR1 ENHRY and CDR2 SYGVKD. The CDR3 has 10 residues if both end residues are counted. CDR3 residues: CAINPGANFY.